These 15 T cell receptor beta chains share one sample of origin, sequenced in a study of blood T cell repertoires in COVID-19. Assay: immunoSEQ multiplex PCR; the TCRdb copy retains only in-frame clones and omits some. This sample has approximately 200,000 clones, with 80% to 90% found just once. The sequenced material came from peripheral blood. The receptor source for this set is a woman of 80 years or more with COVID-19, enrolled during active disease.

As DNA, the CDR3 is TGTGCCAGCAGCCCGGGGCAGGGGTCGCCCCAGCATTTT. It encodes CASSPGQGSPQHF. J is TRBJ1-5 and V is TRBV13; D possibly corresponds to TRBD1 (6 bases). This CDR3 has 13 amino acids. V was trimmed by 5 bases and J by 9 bases, leaving 14 bases between them. Germline V gene sequence: CDR1 PRHDT, CDR2 FYEKMQ (reference sequence).

The chain has TRBV7-2 and TRBJ1-2; 9 nucleotides align to TRBD1. The CDR3 sequence is 15 residues long. V shed 3 bases, J shed 2 bases, and the junction held 4 bases outside the gene matches. Germline V CDR1 and CDR2: SGHTA, FQGNSA. The CDR3 bases are TGTGCCAGCAGCTTCCTCGGGACAGGGAACTATGGCTACACCTTC. It encodes CASSFLGTGNYGYTF.

This chain links TRBV27 with TRBJ2-2; D gene unclear. Germline V gene sequence: CDR1 MNHEY, CDR2 SMNVEV (reference sequence). V was trimmed by 4 bases and J by 3 bases, leaving 12 bases between them. The CDR3 loop spans 15 amino acids. The CDR3 nucleotides read TGTGCCAGCAGTTCATCAGGCAGGTACACCGGGGAGCTGTTTTTT. Translating it yields CASSSSGRYTGELFF.

The CDR3 DNA reads TGTGCCAGCCGGGAGGGAAACAAAAACATTCAGTACTTC. This translates into CASREGNKNIQYF. The rearrangement links TRBV6-5 to TRBJ2-4; 8 bases line up with TRBD2. This CDR3 comprises 13 residues. Trimming cost V 8 bases and J 3 bases; bases outside gene matches: 3. In germline, CDR1 is MNHEY, CDR2 SVGAGI.

This chain uses TRBV11-2 with TRBJ2-1, with 7 nucleotides matching TRBD2. The junction had 7 bases not matched to a gene; V was cut back by 2 bases and J by 3 bases. The CDR3 runs to 16 residues. Germline CDR1 is SGHAT and CDR2 is FQNNGV. The DNA for the CDR3 is TGTGCCAGCAGCTTAACGGTGGGAGGGGTCTACAATGAGCAGTTCTTC. Translation: CASSLTVGGVYNEQFF. Supplemented by reference TRBV11-2 and TRBJ2-1, the full variable domain reads EAGVAQSPRYKIIEKRQSVAFWCNPISGHATLYWYQQILGQGPKLLIQFQNNGVVDDSQLPKDRFSAERLKGVDSTLKIQPAKLEDSAVYLCASSLTVGGVYNEQFFGPGTRLTVL.

This clone appeared a few times. The chain uses TRBV7-9 and TRBJ1-2; D is possibly TRBD1 (6 bases). CDR1 is SEHNR, CDR2 FQNEAQ, per germline (reference sequence). There are 13 residues in the CDR3. CDR3 amino acids: CCLRLGDTYGYTF. The CDR3 DNA reads TGTTGCCTCCGGCTGGGGGACACCTATGGCTACACCTTC.

Written as DNA, the CDR3 is TGTGCCACCGGACAGGGTGATGAAAAACTGTTTTTT. Translating it yields CATGQGDEKLFF. The chain employs TRBV10-3 and TRBJ1-4; 8 nucleotides align to TRBD1. Trimming removed 10 bases from V and 6 bases from J; junction bases left unmatched: 4. CDR1 and CDR2 (germline): ENHRY, SYGVKD. The CDR3 runs to 12 residues.

This chain uses TRBV30 with TRBJ2-7; TRBD1 matches 8 bases. The CDR3 totals 13 residues. Per germline, CDR1 GTSNPN and CDR2 SVGIG (reference sequence). The V gene end was trimmed by 1 base and the J gene end by 7 bases; junction bases not matched to a gene: 6. The CDR3 region is CAWSENRGREQYF. CDR3 nucleotides: TGTGCCTGGAGTGAGAACAGGGGGAGGGAGCAGTACTTC.

The chain has TRBV6-5 and TRBJ2-1; D is perhaps TRBD1 (5 bases). CDR3 length equals 14 residues. V lost 1 base and J 5 bases, leaving 9 bases between the germline ends. CDR1 is MNHEY, CDR2 SVGAGI, per germline. CDR3 residues: CASSYYDRHNEQFF. In DNA form, the CDR3 reads TGTGCCAGCAGTTACTATGACAGACACAATGAGCAGTTCTTC.

This chain joins TRBV4-1 and TRBJ1-2, with a weak D call TRBD1 (5 bases). Germline values: CDR1 MGHRA, CDR2 YSYEKL. The germline V and J ends were trimmed by 2 bases and 6 bases, with 19 bases remaining between them. The CDR3 loop spans 16 amino acids. The CDR3 here is CASSQQIRGDYHGYTF. CDR3 sequence (DNA): TGCGCCAGCAGCCAACAAATACGGGGGGATTATCATGGCTACACCTTC.

The V call is TRBV19, the J call TRBJ1-5, with D perhaps matching TRBD1 (5 bases). The V gene lost 7 bases and the J gene lost 4 bases, with 11 bases spanning the gap. The CDR3 extends over 13 amino acids. CDR1 is LNHDA, CDR2 SQIVND, per germline (reference sequence). DNA of the CDR3: TGTGCCAGTACGGGGGGTTGGAATCAGCCCCAGCATTTT. Translating gives CASTGGWNQPQHF.

The chain carries TRBV18 and TRBJ1-1; weak D call: TRBD1 (5 bases). Trimming left V 5 bases short and J 2 bases short, with 12 bases between. In germline, CDR1 is KGHSH, CDR2 LQKENI. This CDR3 comprises 14 residues. The CDR3 is CASSSRDLNTEAFF. DNA for the CDR3: TGTGCCAGCTCATCCCGGGACTTAAACACTGAAGCTTTCTTT.

This chain connects TRBV4-2 to TRBJ2-7, with 9 positions matching TRBD2. The CDR3 extends over 15 amino acids. With V trimmed by 0 bases and J by 6 bases, 6 bases remained unmatched. Germline CDR1 reads LGHNA; CDR2 reads YNFKEQ. The CDR3 bases are TGTGCCAGCAGCCAAGAAACGGGACTAGCCTCCGAGCAGTACTTC. It translates to CASSQETGLASEQYF.

The chain links TRBV3-1 (or the pseudogene TRBV3-2) to TRBJ2-7; 8 positions agree with TRBD2. Germline CDR1 LGHDT, CDR2 YNNKEL (reference sequence). This CDR3 has 15 amino acids. V shed 4 bases, J shed 7 bases, and the junction held 12 bases outside the gene matches. CDR3 in amino acids: CASSPGLVTSAEQYF. In DNA, the CDR3 is TGTGCCAGCAGCCCTGGGCTTGTGACTAGCGCAGAGCAGTACTTC.

This clone was recorded once. The CDR3 DNA follows: TGTGCCAGCTCACCTGGCGACGGGGCTAATGAAAAACTGTTTTTT. The encoded protein is CASSPGDGANEKLFF. This chain links TRBV18 with TRBJ1-4, with no clear D. Germline V lookup: CDR1 KGHSH, CDR2 LQKENI. This CDR3 has 15 amino acids. V lost 3 bases to trimming and J lost 3 bases, with 11 bases between them.